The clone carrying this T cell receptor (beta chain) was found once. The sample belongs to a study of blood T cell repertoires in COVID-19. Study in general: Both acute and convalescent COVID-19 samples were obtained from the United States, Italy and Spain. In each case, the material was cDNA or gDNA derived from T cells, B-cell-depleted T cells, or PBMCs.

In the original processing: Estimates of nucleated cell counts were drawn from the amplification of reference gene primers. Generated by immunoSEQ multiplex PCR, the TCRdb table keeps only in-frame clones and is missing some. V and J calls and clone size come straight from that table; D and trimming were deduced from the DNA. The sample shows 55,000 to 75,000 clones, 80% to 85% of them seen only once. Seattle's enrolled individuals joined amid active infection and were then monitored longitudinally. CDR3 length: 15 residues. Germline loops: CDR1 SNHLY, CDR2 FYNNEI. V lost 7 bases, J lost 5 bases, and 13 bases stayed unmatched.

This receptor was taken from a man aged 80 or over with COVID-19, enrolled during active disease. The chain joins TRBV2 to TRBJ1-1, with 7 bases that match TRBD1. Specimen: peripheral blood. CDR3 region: CASKGGFAGGTEAFF. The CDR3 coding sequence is TGTGCCAGCAAAGGAGGGTTTGCAGGGGGGACTGAAGCTTTCTTT.